This T cell receptor (beta chain) originates from a study of neurological immune-mediated disorders. As for time point: longitudinal time-point 1 (baseline). The V end was cut by 2 bases, the J end by 2 bases, with 6 bases between. The CDR3 is made up of 13 amino acids. Germline V lookup: CDR1 DFQATT, CDR2 SNEGSKA (reference sequence). This clonotype was recorded many times. With 10-nucleotide random UMIs included, cDNA was synthesized by 5'RACE. TCRdb analysed the 5' RACE reads with MiXCR anew, one entry per CDR3 protein. This sample has 67,000 or so distinct CDR3 sequences, with roughly 15% found just once.

Specimen: PBMCs. The receptor was derived from a female donor with HTLV-1-associated myelopathy (HAM/TSP). The chain links TRBV20-1 to TRBJ2-2, with unresolved D. The DNA for the CDR3 is TGCAGTGCTAGAACCCAAAACACCGGGGAGCTGTTTTTT. Its protein is CSARTQNTGELFF.